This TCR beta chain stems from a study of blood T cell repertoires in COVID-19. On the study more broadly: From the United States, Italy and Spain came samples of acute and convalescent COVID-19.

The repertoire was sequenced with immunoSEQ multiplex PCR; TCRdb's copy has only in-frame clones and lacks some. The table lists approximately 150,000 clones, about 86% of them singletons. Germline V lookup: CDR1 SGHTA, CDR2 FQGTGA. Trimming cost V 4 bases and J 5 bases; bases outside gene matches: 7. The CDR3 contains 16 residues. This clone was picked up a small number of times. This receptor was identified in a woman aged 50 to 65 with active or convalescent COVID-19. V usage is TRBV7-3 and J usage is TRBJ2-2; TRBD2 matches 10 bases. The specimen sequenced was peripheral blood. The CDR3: CASSSLAGDVTGELFF. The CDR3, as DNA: TGTGCCAGCAGCTCCCTAGCGGGAGATGTGACCGGGGAGCTGTTTTTT.